This T cell receptor beta chain was profiled in a study of graft-versus-host responses after intestinal transplantation. For the study at large: Anti-thymocyte globulin was used for induction in all recipients, who then took tacrolimus and steroids for about three years.

The study's findings and limits: Individuals who had graft-donor T cell macrochimerism had allografts that showed high graft-versus-host to host-versus-graft clonal ratios. Early declines in HvG clones that occurred post-transplant were associated with peak circulating GvH clone levels.

Details on this clone: Its antigen remains unknown.

The protocol was immunoSEQ multiplex PCR, while the TCRdb copy is restricted to in-frame clones and leaves out a portion. The table has about 85,000 clones, under 95% seen once. Germline CDR1 MNHEY, CDR2 SMNVEV (reference sequence). V lost 1 base and J 0 bases, leaving 12 bases between the germline ends. This CDR3 is built from 17 residues. The sequences come from unstimulated CD8+ T cells sorted from spleen or lymph node cells, collected before transplant. The gene calls are TRBV27 and TRBJ2-2; D may match TRBD1 or TRBD2 (6 bases each). The receptor was derived from a human donor who was the organ donor for an intestinal transplant. The CDR3 sequence is CASSLLAGHTNTGELFF. CDR3 coding DNA: TGTGCCAGCAGTTTATTGGCGGGACACACGAACACCGGGGAGCTGTTTTTT.